The source of this T cell receptor beta chain is a study of blood T cell repertoires in COVID-19. Study-level information: From the United States, Italy and Spain came samples of acute and convalescent COVID-19. T cells, B-cell-depleted T cells, or PBMCs supplied cDNA or gDNA.

Germline CDR1 MNHEY, CDR2 SVGEGT. V shed 6 bases and J shed 6 bases, with 18 bases lying between them. The CDR3 extends over 15 amino acids. With respect to this clone: Within the sample, other DNA sequences also encode this same CDR3.

Sequencing used immunoSEQ multiplex PCR; TCRdb keeps in-frame clones, though not all of them. The sample carries 200,000 to 300,000 clones, 86% recorded once. This sequence originates from a man older than 75 with acute or convalescent COVID-19. V usage is TRBV6-2 or TRBV6-3 and J usage is TRBJ1-5; the D gene is possibly TRBD1 (6 bases). The sample consisted of peripheral blood. The CDR3 nucleotides are TGTGCCAGCAGCAACGGGGGGGGGCTAGGTCAGCCCCAGCATTTT. Protein: CASSNGGGLGQPQHF.